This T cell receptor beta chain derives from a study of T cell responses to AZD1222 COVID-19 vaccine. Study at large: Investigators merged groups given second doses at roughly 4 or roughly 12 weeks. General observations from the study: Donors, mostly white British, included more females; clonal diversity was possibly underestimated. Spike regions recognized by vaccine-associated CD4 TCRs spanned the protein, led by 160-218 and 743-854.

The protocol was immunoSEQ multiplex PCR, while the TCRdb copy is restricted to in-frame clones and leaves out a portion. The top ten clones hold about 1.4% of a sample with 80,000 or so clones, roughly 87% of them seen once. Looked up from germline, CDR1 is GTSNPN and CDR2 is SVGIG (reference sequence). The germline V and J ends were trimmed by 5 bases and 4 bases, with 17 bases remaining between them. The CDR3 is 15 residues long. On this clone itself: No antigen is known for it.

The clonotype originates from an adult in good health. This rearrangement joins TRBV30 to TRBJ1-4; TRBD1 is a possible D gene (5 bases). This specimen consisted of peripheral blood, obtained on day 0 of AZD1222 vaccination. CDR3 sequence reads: CAWERGYSFNEKLFF. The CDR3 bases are TGTGCCTGGGAGCGGGGCTACTCCTTTAATGAAAAACTGTTTTTT.